The rows below give T cell receptor beta chains drawn from one sample of a study of control samples from healthy donors and cancer patients. Repertoires were generated with immunoSEQ multiplex PCR, while TCRdb's copy carries only in-frame clones and drops some. The table has roughly 130,000 clones, roughly 88% seen once. The sample was blood. The receptors here all came from a man in his forties or fifties in good health. The CDR3 runs from the conserved cysteine through the conserved F or W. D genes are given only for firm matches. The size field is filled for only some rows; it gives once, few, many or a size class.

j_gene: TRBJ1-5
v_gene: TRBV3-1/TRBV3-2
abundance: .
d_gene: .
CDR3nt: TGTGCCAGCAGCCAAGGGACAGCAAAGAATCAGCCCCAGCATTTT
CDR3aa: CASSQGTAKNQPQHF

j_gene: TRBJ2-7
v_gene: TRBV3-1/TRBV3-2
abundance: .
d_gene: .
CDR3nt: TGTGCCAGCAGCCAAGGGGTATCAGGGGCCTACGAGCAGTACTTC
CDR3aa: CASSQGVSGAYEQYF

j_gene: TRBJ2-2
v_gene: TRBV6-6
abundance: .
d_gene: .
CDR3nt: TGTGCCAGCAGTCCTGGGAGGGTGGGGGGCTCGAACACCGGGGAGCTGTTTTTT
CDR3aa: CASSPGRVGGSNTGELFF

j_gene: TRBJ1-1
v_gene: TRBV30
abundance: .
d_gene: .
CDR3nt: TGTGCCTGGAGTGTACGGAGAGGAGCTGAAGCTTTCTTT
CDR3aa: CAWSVRRGAEAFF

j_gene: TRBJ2-3
v_gene: TRBV19
abundance: .
d_gene: TRBD2
CDR3nt: TGTGCCAGTAGTATCCTCCCAGCGGGGAGCACAGATACGCAGTATTTT
CDR3aa: CASSILPAGSTDTQYF

j_gene: TRBJ1-4
v_gene: TRBV10-2
abundance: .
d_gene: TRBD1
CDR3nt: TGCGCCAGCAACACAGGGGGATTGGGTGAAAAACTGTTTTTT
CDR3aa: CASNTGGLGEKLFF

j_gene: TRBJ2-2
v_gene: TRBV27
abundance: .
d_gene: TRBD2
CDR3nt: TGTGCCAGCAGGCCGGTGGGAACGGGGGGGAACACCGGGGAGCTGTTTTTT
CDR3aa: CASRPVGTGGNTGELFF

j_gene: TRBJ1-5
v_gene: TRBV19
abundance: .
d_gene: TRBD1
CDR3nt: TGTGCCAGTAGTATAGATGAAGGGGGCTATCAGCCCCAGCATTTT
CDR3aa: CASSIDEGGYQPQHF

j_gene: TRBJ2-2
v_gene: TRBV10-3
abundance: .
d_gene: .
CDR3nt: TGTGCCATCAGTGGAGGGCTTGACACCGGGGAGCTGTTTTTT
CDR3aa: CAISGGLDTGELFF

j_gene: TRBJ2-3
v_gene: TRBV7-2
abundance: .
d_gene: .
CDR3nt: TGTGCCAGCAGCTTAGACAGCACAGATACGCAGTATTTT
CDR3aa: CASSLDSTDTQYF

j_gene: TRBJ1-6
v_gene: TRBV9
abundance: .
d_gene: .
CDR3nt: TGTGCCAGCAGCGCCTTTGGGGGTCATAATTCACCCCTCCACTTT
CDR3aa: CASSAFGGHNSPLHF

j_gene: TRBJ1-5
v_gene: TRBV18
abundance: .
d_gene: .
CDR3nt: TGTGCCAGCTCACCGGGAGAAAATCAGCCCCAGCATTTT
CDR3aa: CASSPGENQPQHF

j_gene: TRBJ2-3
v_gene: TRBV30
abundance: .
d_gene: .
CDR3nt: TGTGCCTGGAGTAGGGGGGCCACAGATACGCAGTATTTT
CDR3aa: CAWSRGATDTQYF

j_gene: TRBJ2-5
v_gene: TRBV19
abundance: .
d_gene: TRBD1
CDR3nt: TGTGCCAGTAGTATTGCGGGACAGGGTAGCGAGACCCAGTACTTC
CDR3aa: CASSIAGQGSETQYF

j_gene: TRBJ1-1
v_gene: TRBV7-6
abundance: .
d_gene: .
CDR3nt: TGTGCCAGCAGCTCGATACAGCAAATGAACACTGAAGCTTTCTTT
CDR3aa: CASSSIQQMNTEAFF

j_gene: TRBJ1-2
v_gene: TRBV6-5
abundance: .
d_gene: .
CDR3nt: TGTGCCAGCAGACCCGACAGATTCTCTAATGGCTACACCTTC
CDR3aa: CASRPDRFSNGYTF

j_gene: TRBJ2-7
v_gene: TRBV7-9
abundance: .
d_gene: .
CDR3nt: TGTGCCAGCAGCTTAAGCGAGTCCTACGAGCAGTACTTC
CDR3aa: CASSLSESYEQYF

j_gene: TRBJ2-5
v_gene: TRBV24-1
abundance: few
d_gene: .
CDR3nt: TGTGCCACCAGTCCGGGGAGCGAAGAGACCCAGTACTTC
CDR3aa: CATSPGSEETQYF

j_gene: TRBJ2-5
v_gene: TRBV7-2
abundance: .
d_gene: .
CDR3nt: TGTGCCAGCAGCTTACTTGGCGGGGTATTTGGGGAGACCCAGTACTTC
CDR3aa: CASSLLGGVFGETQYF

j_gene: TRBJ2-3
v_gene: TRBV28
abundance: .
d_gene: .
CDR3nt: TGTGCCAGCAGTCCAAGTGGACAGTTTCTAAGAGATACGCAGTATTTT
CDR3aa: CASSPSGQFLRDTQYF

j_gene: TRBJ1-5
v_gene: TRBV6-6
abundance: .
d_gene: TRBD1
CDR3nt: TGTGCCAGCAGTATCCGGGACAGGGCCGATCAGCCCCAGCATTTT
CDR3aa: CASSIRDRADQPQHF

j_gene: TRBJ2-5
v_gene: TRBV7-9
abundance: .
d_gene: .
CDR3nt: TGTGCCAGCAGCCATACAGGGAGCGAGACCCAGTACTTC
CDR3aa: CASSHTGSETQYF

j_gene: TRBJ1-1
v_gene: TRBV24-1
abundance: .
d_gene: .
CDR3nt: TGTGCCACCAGTGATACAGGACACAACACTGAAGCTTTCTTT
CDR3aa: CATSDTGHNTEAFF

j_gene: TRBJ2-7
v_gene: TRBV7-8
abundance: .
d_gene: TRBD1
CDR3nt: TGTGCCAGCAGCTTAATTTGGGACAGGGCCTACGAGCAGTACTTC
CDR3aa: CASSLIWDRAYEQYF

j_gene: TRBJ2-1
v_gene: TRBV5-8
abundance: .
d_gene: .
CDR3nt: TGTGCCAGCAGCTTGGCAAGGATCAATGAGCAGTTCTTC
CDR3aa: CASSLARINEQFF

j_gene: TRBJ1-4
v_gene: TRBV9
abundance: .
d_gene: TRBD1
CDR3nt: TGTGCCAGCAGCAGACAGGGGGACACTAATGAAAAACTGTTTTTT
CDR3aa: CASSRQGDTNEKLFF

j_gene: TRBJ1-4
v_gene: TRBV6-5
abundance: .
d_gene: .
CDR3nt: TGTGCCAGCAGTTACGCGGGGCCCGGAGGGGAAAAACTGTTTTTT
CDR3aa: CASSYAGPGGEKLFF

j_gene: TRBJ1-2
v_gene: TRBV11-2
abundance: .
d_gene: .
CDR3nt: TGTGCCAGCAGCTTAGTTCCAGGGGAAATTTATGGCTACACCTTC
CDR3aa: CASSLVPGEIYGYTF